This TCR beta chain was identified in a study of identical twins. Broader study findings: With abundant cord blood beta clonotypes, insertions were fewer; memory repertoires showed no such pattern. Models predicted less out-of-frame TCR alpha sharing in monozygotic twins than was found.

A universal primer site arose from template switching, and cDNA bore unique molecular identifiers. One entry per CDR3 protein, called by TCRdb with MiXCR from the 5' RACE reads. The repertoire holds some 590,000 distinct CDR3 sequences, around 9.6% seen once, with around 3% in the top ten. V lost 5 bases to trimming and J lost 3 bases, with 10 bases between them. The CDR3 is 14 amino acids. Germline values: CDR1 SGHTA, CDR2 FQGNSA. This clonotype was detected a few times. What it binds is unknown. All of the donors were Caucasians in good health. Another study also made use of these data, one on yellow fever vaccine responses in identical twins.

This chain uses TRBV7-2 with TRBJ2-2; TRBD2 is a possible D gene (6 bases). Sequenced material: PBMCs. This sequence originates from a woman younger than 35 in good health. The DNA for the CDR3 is TGTGCCAGCAGCGGGGACTTTTACACCGGGGAGCTGTTTTTT. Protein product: CASSGDFYTGELFF.